A single sample gave rise to the 17 T cell receptor beta chains below, sequenced in a study of CD8+ T cells in alopecia areata. As the sequencing template, cDNA was produced by extracting RNA and reverse transcribing it. Libraries were prepared by immunoSEQ multiplex PCR; TCRdb keeps only in-frame clonotypes and omits some of them. The profile shows approximately 280,000 clones, 55% to 70% of them singletons. Treatment of the sample: oral pan-JAK inhibitor, 5-10 mg twice daily. Material: CD4+ T cells sorted from blood, obtained at week 24, from a patient treated with tofacitinib. Receptors were obtained from a human donor with alopecia areata.

This chain uses TRBV5-1 with TRBJ2-3, with D hard to call. CDR3 size: 15 residues. V dropped 4 bases and J dropped 3 bases, with 15 bases sitting between them. The V gene's germline CDR1 is SGHRS and CDR2 YFSETQ. This chain's CDR3 is CASSQEEVATDTQYF. The CDR3 nucleotides are TGCGCCAGCAGCCAGGAAGAGGTGGCGACAGATACGCAGTATTTT.

The chain combines TRBV29-1 with TRBJ2-5, with 7 bases aligning to TRBD2. Germline-derived CDR1 and CDR2 are SQVTM and ANQGSEA. CDR3 length equals 12 residues. J gave up 2 bases and V 6 bases, and 3 bases lay outside the gene matches. The CDR3 sequence is CSVGTTQETQYF. The CDR3 nucleotides are TGCAGCGTCGGGACTACTCAAGAGACCCAGTACTTC.

The chain is built from TRBV7-6 and TRBJ1-5; D is uncertain. This CDR3 contains 13 residues. Trimming pared 1 base from V and 5 bases from J, leaving 6 bases between. Germline CDR1 and CDR2: SGHVS and FNYEAQ. In nucleotides, the CDR3 is TGTGCCAGCAGCTTAGACGAAGATCAGCCCCAGCATTTT. Protein product: CASSLDEDQPQHF.

This clone was detected only once. This chain links TRBV5-1 with TRBJ2-4; possible D gene TRBD2, 6 bases. The CDR3 runs 15 residues. Germline CDR1 is SGHRS and CDR2 is YFSETQ. V was shortened by 3 bases and J by 14 bases, with 24 bases between the two germline ends. CDR3 nucleotide sequence: TGCGCCAGCAGCTGGGGAGTCCGGGACTCGTCTAGAGAGTACTTC. Translated, it gives CASSWGVRDSSREYF.

The chain is built from TRBV7-2 and TRBJ1-4; weak D call: TRBD1 (5 bases). The CDR3 spans 14 residues. Trimming shortened V by 5 bases and J by 10 bases, and 17 bases separated the two germline ends. Germline values: CDR1 SGHTA, CDR2 FQGNSA. CDR3 protein: CASSLGPSGGKLFF. Here the CDR3 DNA reads TGTGCCAGCAGCCTGGGGCCCTCCGGAGGAAAACTGTTTTTT.

V is TRBV29-1 and J is TRBJ2-7; D uncertain. Germline CDR1 SQVTM, CDR2 ANQGSEA. The CDR3 runs 12 residues. Trimming took 7 bases from V and 5 from J, leaving 15 bases between them. CDR3 bases: TGCAGCGCTATCCTCCCTACGGACGAGCAGTACTTC. As protein: CSAILPTDEQYF.

The V gene is TRBV30, the J gene TRBJ2-6, with D unresolved. The CDR3 loop spans 13 amino acids. The germline V gene has CDR1 GTSNPN and CDR2 SVGIG (reference sequence). V was pared by 6 bases and J by 0 bases, with 6 bases between. This chain's CDR3 is CACRASGANVLTF. The CDR3 bases are TGTGCCTGTAGGGCCTCTGGGGCCAACGTCCTGACTTTC.

V and J are TRBV9 and TRBJ2-1, with D maybe TRBD2 (5 bases). The V and J ends lost 2 bases and 4 bases respectively, with 16 bases between them. CDR3 length: 16 amino acids. CDR1 is SGDLS and CDR2 is YYNGEE in the germline V gene. The CDR3 coding sequence is TGTGCCAGCAGCGTGGGGAGCGGAACCCTATACAATGAGCAGTTCTTC. It specifies CASSVGSGTLYNEQFF. The full variable domain, its missing parts supplied by reference TRBV9 and TRBJ2-1, is DSGVTQTPKHLITATGQRVTLRCSPRSGDLSVYWYQQSLDQGLQFLIQYYNGEERAKGNILERFSAQQFPDLHSELNLSSLELGDSALYFCASSVGSGTLYNEQFFGPGTRLTVL.

This clone was counted a few times. The rearrangement uses TRBV28 and TRBJ1-2; D might be TRBD1 (6 bases). The CDR3 spans 13 residues. Trimming removed 11 bases from V and 5 bases from J, with 18 bases in between. Germline assignment: CDR1 MDHEN and CDR2 SYDVKM. Written as DNA, the CDR3 is TGTGCCGGCGCGTCTCCACAGGGTTATGGCTACACCTTC. It yields the protein CAGASPQGYGYTF.

This rearrangement joins TRBV6-1 to TRBJ1-1; D uncertain. Trimming stripped 2 bases from V and 7 bases from J, with 11 bases between. Germline assignment: CDR1 MNHNS and CDR2 SASEGT. CDR3 length: 13 residues. The CDR3 protein is CASSETLEGEAFF. DNA for the CDR3: TGTGCCAGCAGTGAAACGTTAGAGGGTGAAGCTTTCTTT.

V is TRBV9 and J is TRBJ1-2, with a weak D call TRBD1 (6 bases). The CDR3 is 14 amino acids. The ends were cut back, 0 bases at V and 8 bases at J, with 14 bases in the middle. Looked up from germline, CDR1 is SGDLS and CDR2 is YYNGEE. The CDR3 loop is CASSVAPGAEGYTF. CDR3 sequence (DNA): TGTGCCAGCAGCGTAGCCCCGGGGGCGGAAGGCTACACCTTC. The variable domain in full, completed from reference TRBV9 and TRBJ1-2, reads DSGVTQTPKHLITATGQRVTLRCSPRSGDLSVYWYQQSLDQGLQFLIQYYNGEERAKGNILERFSAQQFPDLHSELNLSSLELGDSALYFCASSVAPGAEGYTFGSGTRLTVV.

This clone was detected a few times. This chain joins TRBV29-1 and TRBJ1-1, with D possibly being TRBD1 (6 bases). The CDR3 totals 14 residues. V lost 7 bases, J lost 4 bases, and 19 bases lay in between. The V gene's germline CDR1 is SQVTM and CDR2 ANQGSEA. This CDR3 reads CSGEQGGGGTEAFF. The CDR3, as DNA: TGCAGCGGGGAACAGGGAGGTGGAGGCACTGAAGCTTTCTTT.

V and J are TRBV7-2 and TRBJ1-1; D is unclear. Trimming removed 7 bases from V and 6 bases from J, with 18 bases in between. Germline-derived CDR1 and CDR2 are SGHTA and FQGNSA. The CDR3 extends over 14 amino acids. The CDR3: CASTKSPTMAEAFF. CDR3 sequence (DNA): TGTGCCAGCACCAAAAGCCCGACGATGGCTGAAGCTTTCTTT.

The rearrangement joins TRBV15 to TRBJ2-7; the D is unclear. The germline V gene encodes CDR1 LNHNV and CDR2 YYDKDF (reference sequence). V lost 3 bases, J lost 2 bases, and 17 bases lay in between. CDR3 length: 16 residues. Here the CDR3 reads CATSRDTTSSTYEQYF. The CDR3 nucleotides read TGTGCCACCAGCAGGGATACTACTTCTTCTACCTACGAGCAGTACTTC.

The chain joins TRBV29-1 to TRBJ1-1; D is uncertain. Deletions cut 7 bases from V and 5 bases from J, with 17 bases between. The germline V gene has CDR1 SQVTM and CDR2 ANQGSEA. This CDR3 region has 13 residues. The CDR3 sequence: CSGSSSPRTEAFF. DNA for the CDR3: TGCAGCGGTTCGTCTTCGCCGAGAACTGAAGCTTTCTTT.

V is TRBV27 and J is TRBJ1-5, with TRBD1 matching 7 bases. CDR1 is MNHEY, CDR2 SMNVEV, per germline (reference sequence). The CDR3 loop spans 16 amino acids. V shed 7 bases and J 0 bases; nucleotides not matched to a gene: 9. CDR3 region: CASIHSTGNSNQPQHF. The CDR3 nucleotides read TGTGCCAGCATCCACTCGACAGGGAATAGCAATCAGCCCCAGCATTTT.

The gene calls are TRBV13 and TRBJ1-1; D uncertain. Germline values: CDR1 PRHDT, CDR2 FYEKMQ (reference sequence). The CDR3 has 13 residues. V lost 5 bases to trimming and J lost 1 base, with 8 bases between them. CDR3 sequence reads: CASSLRANTEAFF. CDR3 DNA: TGTGCCAGCAGCCTTAGGGCGAACACTGAAGCTTTCTTT.